The next 29 T cell receptor beta chains were all read from a single sample in a study of molecular identifiers for immune sequencing clone quantification. TCRdb passed the PCR reads through MiXCR, listing each CDR3 protein once. The data hold under 350,000 distinct CDR3 sequences, with about 23% observed a single time. The source material was naive CD8+ T cells from blood, with Jurkat cell RNA spiked in. Indicated subset: FACS-sorted CD8+CD4-CCR7+CD45RA+ naive T cells. The receptors shown here come from a human donor in good health. Some libraries in this study had Jurkat cell RNA spiked in.

There are many counts of this clonotype. V is TRBV5-1 and J is TRBJ2-7; 7 positions agree with TRBD2. This CDR3 has 13 residues. V dropped 2 bases and J dropped 3; count of bases not matched to a gene: 2. Per germline, CDR1 SGHRS and CDR2 YFSETQ. This chain's CDR3 is CASSFASGYEQYF. The CDR3 region has the DNA TGCGCCAGCAGCTTTGCTAGCGGCTACGAGCAGTACTTC.

With respect to this clonotype: A much more abundant neighbour one base away suggests this may be a read error. The CDR3 does not close with the conserved phenylalanine or tryptophan, likely indicating a read error. The V and J genes are TRBV7-9 and TRBJ2-3; D is perhaps TRBD2 (6 bases). Looked up from germline, CDR1 is SEHNR and CDR2 is FQNEAQ (reference sequence). The CDR3 sequence is 14 residues long. Trimming left V 3 bases short and J 2 bases short, with 9 bases between. CDR3 residues: CASSLAGPTDTQYL. The CDR3 region has the DNA TGTGCCAGCAGCTTGGCGGGACCCACAGATACGCAGTATCTT.

CDR3 nucleotide sequence: TGTGCCAGCAGTCTATCCTGGGCCCGAGGGTCTATTCAGCCCCAGCATTTT. Its protein product is CASSLSWARGSIQPQHF. This chain links TRBV6-2 or TRBV6-3 with TRBJ1-5; no firm D call. In germline, CDR1 is MNHEY, CDR2 SVGEGT. V was cut by 5 bases and J by 6 bases, with 23 bases left in between. The length of the CDR3 is 17 residues.

CDR3 amino acids: CASSETQQGTAKNIQYF. The DNA for the CDR3 is TGCGCCAGCAGTGAGACTCAACAGGGGACTGCCAAAAACATTCAGTACTTC. The genes are TRBV10-2 and TRBJ2-4; the D gene is possibly TRBD1 (7 bases). The CDR3 has 17 residues. The V end was cut by 2 bases, the J end by 1 base, with 15 bases between. From germline, CDR1 is WSHSY and CDR2 SAAADI.

This clonotype was found a few times. V is TRBV4-3 and J is TRBJ2-1, with D possibly being TRBD1 or TRBD2 (5 bases each). The CDR3 runs 15 residues. CDR1 LGHNA and CDR2 YSLEER come from the germline V gene. The V gene lost 2 bases and the J gene lost 8 bases, with 16 bases spanning the gap. The CDR3 loop is CASSQFRDDADEQFF. The CDR3 DNA reads TGCGCCAGCAGCCAATTCCGGGACGACGCCGATGAGCAGTTCTTC.

This clonotype was detected a few times. The chain joins TRBV4-1 to TRBJ2-7, with TRBD1 identical over 7 bases. The germline CDR1 and CDR2 sequences are MGHRA and YSYEKL. The CDR3 has 13 amino acids. The trim removed 4 bases at V and 6 bases at J, leaving 6 bases unmatched. This CDR3 is CASSPRQGFEQYF. CDR3 in DNA: TGCGCCAGCAGCCCACGACAGGGATTCGAGCAGTACTTC.

The chain carries TRBV18 and TRBJ2-7, with 13 bases fitting TRBD2. CDR1 is KGHSH and CDR2 is LQKENI in the germline V gene. CDR3 length equals 17 residues. With 2 bases clipped from V and 3 bases from J, the junction kept 7 bases outside the gene matches. CDR3: CASSPTGTSGARYEQYF. CDR3 sequence (DNA): TGTGCCAGCTCACCAACCGGGACTAGCGGGGCCCGCTACGAGCAGTACTTC.

There are a few counts of this clonotype. This sequence joins TRBV19 and TRBJ2-3, with 10 nucleotides matching TRBD1. V trimming: 7 bases; J trimming: 4 bases; junction bases outside the gene matches: 8. This CDR3 is 15 amino acids long. The germline V gene has CDR1 LNHDA and CDR2 SQIVND (reference sequence). The CDR3 bases are TGTGCCAGTACGGGGACAGGGGTGTTCGCAGATACGCAGTATTTT. Translating it yields CASTGTGVFADTQYF.

The CDR3 region is CATGRDTDTQYF. The CDR3 DNA reads as TGTGCCACAGGGCGGGATACAGATACGCAGTATTTT. V gene TRBV19 combines with J gene TRBJ2-3; D might be TRBD2 (6 bases). CDR3 length: 12 residues. Germline V CDR1 and CDR2: LNHDA, SQIVND (reference sequence). V was pared by 10 bases and J by 3 bases, with 11 bases between.

Remarks on this clonotype: This clone may be a read error of a much larger clone one base away. The chain combines TRBV29-1 with TRBJ2-7; D not resolved. Germline V gene sequence: CDR1 SQVTM, CDR2 ANQGSEA. The CDR3 runs 11 residues. The CDR3 loop reads CSVVGSGELYF. For the CDR3, the DNA is TGCAGCGTTGTGGGGTCCGGCGAGCTGTACTTC.

The sample holds many counts of this clonotype. V is TRBV7-9 and J is TRBJ1-1; D gene ambiguous. With 5 bases removed from V and 2 bases from J, the gap between germline ends came to 9 bases. CDR1 and CDR2 from the germline V gene are SEHNR and FQNEAQ (reference sequence). The length of the CDR3 is 13 residues. Here the CDR3 reads CASSRDPNTEAFF. In DNA, the CDR3 is TGTGCCAGCAGCCGTGACCCAAACACTGAAGCTTTCTTT.

The chain couples TRBV4-1 to TRBJ2-2; D is unresolved. The CDR3 spans 17 residues. Trimming left V 0 bases short and J 2 bases short, with 13 bases between. Per the germline V gene, CDR1 is MGHRA and CDR2 is YSYEKL. CDR3 nucleotides: TGCGCCAGCAGCCAAGATTCGTTTGCCAGAAACACCGGGGAGCTGTTTTTT. As protein: CASSQDSFARNTGELFF.

V and J are TRBV6-2 or TRBV6-3 and TRBJ1-5; D gene unclear. CDR1 is MNHEY and CDR2 is SVGEGT in the germline V gene. V lost 9 bases, J lost 2 bases, and 17 bases lay in between. This CDR3 has 15 residues. CDR3 amino acids: CARSSYTYGNQPQHF. As DNA, the CDR3 is TGTGCCAGAAGTAGCTACACCTATGGCAATCAGCCCCAGCATTTT.

In this sample, this clonotype turned up many times. The chain carries TRBV7-9 and TRBJ2-5; TRBD1 aligns across 9 bases. J gave up 2 bases and V 4 bases, and 5 bases lay outside the gene matches. CDR1 and CDR2 (germline): SEHNR, FQNEAQ (reference sequence). The CDR3 spans 15 residues. Written as DNA, the CDR3 is TGTGCCAGCAGCTCCAGGACAGGGGATCAAGAGACCCAGTACTTC. It is translated as CASSSRTGDQETQYF.

The chain employs TRBV20-1 and TRBJ2-7; the D gene is possibly TRBD1 (5 bases). This CDR3 is built from 14 residues. Trimming cost V 0 bases and J 1 base, with 10 bases left between them. The germline CDR1 and CDR2 sequences are DFQATT and SNEGSKA (reference sequence). The CDR3 nucleotides read TGCAGTGCTAGAGACAGGGCGACGTCCTACGAGCAGTACTTC. Translated, it gives CSARDRATSYEQYF.

In this sample, this clonotype turned up many times. This chain's CDR3 is CSVEGAGYEQYF. DNA for the CDR3: TGCAGCGTTGAAGGGGCAGGGTACGAGCAGTACTTC. The rearrangement links TRBV29-1 to TRBJ2-7; possibly TRBD1 for D (5 bases). Germline V CDR1 and CDR2: SQVTM, ANQGSEA. Trimming shortened V by 1 base and J by 4 bases, and 8 bases separated the two germline ends. There are 12 residues in the CDR3.

This clonotype was seen more than once but under ten times. The gene calls are TRBV9 and TRBJ2-7; 10 bases agree with TRBD1. Trimming removed 0 bases from V and 6 bases from J; junction bases left unmatched: 9. The germline V gene has CDR1 SGDLS and CDR2 YYNGEE. The CDR3 runs 16 residues. DNA of the CDR3: TGTGCCAGCAGCGTAGGGGCATTGGGACAGGGGTCCGAGCAGTACTTC. Its protein product is CASSVGALGQGSEQYF. Variable domain in full (rest from reference TRBV9 and TRBJ2-7): DSGVTQTPKHLITATGQRVTLRCSPRSGDLSVYWYQQSLDQGLQFLIQYYNGEERAKGNILERFSAQQFPDLHSELNLSSLELGDSALYFCASSVGALGQGSEQYFGPGTRLTVT.

This clonotype was recorded a few times. The genes are TRBV5-1 and TRBJ1-1; D not certain. Germline V gene lookup returns CDR1 SGHRS and CDR2 YFSETQ. The CDR3 is made up of 15 amino acids. V lost 0 bases to trimming and J lost 5 bases, with 14 bases between them. The CDR3 spells CASSLDPGTHTEAFF. CDR3 coding DNA: TGCGCCAGCAGCTTGGACCCGGGAACCCATACTGAAGCTTTCTTT.

In its sample, this clonotype was seen many times. The chain employs TRBV6-2 or TRBV6-3 and TRBJ1-2; no definite D call. V dropped 5 bases and J dropped 7 bases, with 14 bases sitting between them. CDR3 length equals 13 residues. CDR1 is MNHEY, CDR2 SVGEGT, per germline. This CDR3 reads CASSPTTTAGYTF. CDR3 bases: TGTGCCAGCAGTCCGACGACAACGGCTGGCTACACCTTC.

Notes on this clonotype: With a much larger clone just one base away, this may be a read error. The J gene is TRBJ1-1, the V gene TRBV7-9; D may be TRBD1 (6 bases). CDR3 length equals 15 residues. V dropped 5 bases and J dropped 14 bases, with 27 bases sitting between them. Germline V gene lookup returns CDR1 SEHNR and CDR2 FQNEAQ (reference sequence). In DNA form, the CDR3 reads TGTGCCAGCAGCCCCAGGGCAGGGGCCTCTTGGGATTCGTTCTTT. This encodes CASSPRAGASWDSFF.

As for this clonotype: At one end the junction does not follow the germline gene, possibly because of a read error. The chain couples TRBV4-2 to TRBJ2-1, with D hard to call. The CDR3 covers 13 residues. Germline CDR1 reads LGHNA; CDR2 reads YNFKEQ. CDR3 sequence reads: CASRQVPAVAQFF. CDR3 nucleotides: TGTGCCAGCCGCCAAGTGCCCGCAGTTGCGCAGTTCTTC.

The sample holds a few counts of this clonotype. This sequence joins TRBV19 and TRBJ2-7, with 7 bases identical to TRBD1. Germline V gene sequence: CDR1 LNHDA, CDR2 SQIVND (reference sequence). There are 12 residues in the CDR3. V trimming: 6 bases; J trimming: 6 bases; junction bases outside the gene matches: 5. Here the CDR3 DNA reads TGTGCCAGTAGCCCGACAGGGTTCGAGCAGTACTTC. Its protein product is CASSPTGFEQYF.

The V and J genes are TRBV7-9 and TRBJ1-6; tentatively, D is TRBD1 (5 bases). V lost 4 bases and J lost 7, with 8 bases in between. CDR3 length: 13 amino acids. Germline values: CDR1 SEHNR, CDR2 FQNEAQ (reference sequence). CDR3 nucleotide sequence: TGTGCCAGCAGCTCGGGGGGGAATTCACCCCTCCACTTT. Translated, it gives CASSSGGNSPLHF.

At least ten counts were recorded for this clonotype. The gene calls are TRBV27 and TRBJ1-5, with 7 bases that match TRBD1. This CDR3 spans 15 amino acids. J gave up 6 bases and V 5 bases, and 10 bases lay outside the gene matches. Germline CDR1 MNHEY, CDR2 SMNVEV (reference sequence). As DNA, the CDR3 is TGTGCCAGCAGTCCGCTCGGAGGGGGCGGTCAGCCCCAGCATTTT. Its translation is CASSPLGGGGQPQHF.

As for this clonotype: A much larger clone differs by one base, so this may be a read error. The J gene is TRBJ2-1, the V gene TRBV7-8; 8 bases fit TRBD2. The CDR3 contains 11 residues. CDR1 and CDR2 (germline): SGHVS, FQNEAQ. The DNA of the CDR3 is TGTGCCGGCAGCTTAAACGGGAGGGGATTCTTC. The encoded protein is CAGSLNGRGFF.

This clonotype was detected a few times. V and J are TRBV19 and TRBJ1-1; no firm D call. The CDR3 spans 12 residues. Germline V gene data show CDR1 as LNHDA and CDR2 as SQIVND (reference sequence). The germline V and J ends were trimmed by 2 bases and 1 base, with 2 bases remaining between them. In DNA form, the CDR3 reads TGTGCCAGTAGTATATGGAACACTGAAGCTTTCTTT. Translated: CASSIWNTEAFF.

This clonotype was observed a handful of times. The chain recombines TRBV27 with TRBJ2-7; possibly TRBD2 for D (7 bases). Looked up from germline, CDR1 is MNHEY and CDR2 is SMNVEV (reference sequence). The CDR3 is made up of 14 amino acids. V was cut by 7 bases and J by 9 bases, with 22 bases left in between. CDR3 DNA sequence: TGTGCCAGCACGCCTGGGGGGGCAGTTTTTCGGCAGTACTTC. Residues: CASTPGGAVFRQYF.

This clonotype appeared a few times. The V and J genes are TRBV12-3 or TRBV12-4 and TRBJ1-4, with 7 bases aligning to TRBD1. After removal of 2 bases from V and 7 bases from J, the junction contained 7 bases not matched to a gene. The length of the CDR3 is 15 residues. CDR3 coding DNA: TGTGCCAGCAGTTTACTGGCAGGGGGTAGTGAAAAACTGTTTTTT. It specifies CASSLLAGGSEKLFF.

This clonotype was observed at least ten times. This chain uses TRBV27 with TRBJ2-3, with TRBD2 identical over 15 bases. V gave up 5 bases and J gave up 9 bases; unmatched junction bases: 9. CDR1 and CDR2 from the germline V gene are MNHEY and SMNVEV (reference sequence). This CDR3 spans 16 amino acids. The CDR3 loop reads CASSPPGLAGGGTQYF. CDR3 bases: TGTGCCAGCAGTCCCCCGGGACTAGCGGGAGGAGGGACGCAGTATTTT.